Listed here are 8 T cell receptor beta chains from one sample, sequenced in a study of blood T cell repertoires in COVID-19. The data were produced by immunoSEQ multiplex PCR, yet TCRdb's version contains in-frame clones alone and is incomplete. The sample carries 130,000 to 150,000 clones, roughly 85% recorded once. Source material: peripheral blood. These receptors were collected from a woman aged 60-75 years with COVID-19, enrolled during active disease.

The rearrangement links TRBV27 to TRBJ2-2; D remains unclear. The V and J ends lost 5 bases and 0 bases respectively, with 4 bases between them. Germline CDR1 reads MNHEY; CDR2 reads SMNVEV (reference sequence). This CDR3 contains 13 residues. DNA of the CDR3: TGTGCCAGCAGTACTGCGAACACCGGGGAGCTGTTTTTT. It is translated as CASSTANTGELFF.

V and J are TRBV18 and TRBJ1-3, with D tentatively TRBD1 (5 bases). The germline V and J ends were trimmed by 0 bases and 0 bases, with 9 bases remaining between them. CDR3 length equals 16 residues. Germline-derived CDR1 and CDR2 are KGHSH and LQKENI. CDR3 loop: CASSPPAGNSGNTIYF. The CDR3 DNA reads TGTGCCAGCTCACCACCGGCAGGGAACTCTGGAAACACCATATATTTT.

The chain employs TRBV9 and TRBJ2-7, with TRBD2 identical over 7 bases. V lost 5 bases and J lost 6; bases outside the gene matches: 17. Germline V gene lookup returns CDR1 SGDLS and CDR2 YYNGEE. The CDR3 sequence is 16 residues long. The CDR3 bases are TGTGCCAGCAGTGCAGCGGGGACGCAGCCCCTGGGCGAGCAGTACTTC. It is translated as CASSAAGTQPLGEQYF.

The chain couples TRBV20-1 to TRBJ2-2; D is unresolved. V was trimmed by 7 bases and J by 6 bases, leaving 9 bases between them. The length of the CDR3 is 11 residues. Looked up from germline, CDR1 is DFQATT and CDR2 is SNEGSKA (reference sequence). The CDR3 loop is CSGRGSGELFF. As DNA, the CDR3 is TGCAGTGGACGCGGCTCCGGGGAGCTGTTTTTT.

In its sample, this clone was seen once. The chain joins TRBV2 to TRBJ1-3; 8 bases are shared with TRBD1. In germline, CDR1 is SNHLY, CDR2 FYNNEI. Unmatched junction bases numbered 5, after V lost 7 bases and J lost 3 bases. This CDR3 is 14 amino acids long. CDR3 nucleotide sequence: TGTGCCAGCACGACAGGGGTAAATGGAAACACCATATATTTT. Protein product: CASTTGVNGNTIYF.

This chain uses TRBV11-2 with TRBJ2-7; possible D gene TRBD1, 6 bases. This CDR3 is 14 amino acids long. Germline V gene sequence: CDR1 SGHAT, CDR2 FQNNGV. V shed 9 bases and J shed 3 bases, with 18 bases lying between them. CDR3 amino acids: CASSDIQGFYEQYF. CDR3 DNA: TGTGCCAGTTCGGACATACAGGGCTTCTACGAGCAGTACTTC.

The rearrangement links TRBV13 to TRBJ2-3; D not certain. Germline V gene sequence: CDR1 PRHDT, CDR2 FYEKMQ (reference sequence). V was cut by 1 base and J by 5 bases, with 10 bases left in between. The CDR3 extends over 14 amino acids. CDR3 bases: TGTGCCAGCAGCTTAGCTGTGAGGCGAGATACGCAGTATTTT. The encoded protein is CASSLAVRRDTQYF.

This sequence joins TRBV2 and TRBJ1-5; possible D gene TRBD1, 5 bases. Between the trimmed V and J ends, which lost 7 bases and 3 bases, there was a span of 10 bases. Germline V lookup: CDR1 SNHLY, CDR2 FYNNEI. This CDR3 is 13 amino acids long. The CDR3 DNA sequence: TGTGCCAGCATGGAGGGGTTCAATCAGCCCCAGCATTTT. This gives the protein CASMEGFNQPQHF.